This T cell receptor beta chain was captured by sequencing in a study of blood T cell repertoires in COVID-19. Overall study context: The United States, Italy and Spain were the sources of the acute and convalescent COVID-19 samples. Sources were T cells, B-cell-depleted T cells, or PBMCs; the material itself was cDNA or gDNA.

Methods used by the authors: The authors estimated nucleated cell counts from reference gene primer amplification. Only in-frame clones appear in the TCRdb table, and some are missing; sequencing was by immunoSEQ multiplex PCR. That table supplies the V and J calls and clone size; D and trimming were determined from the DNA. Here the sample spans 250,000 to 300,000 clones, around 86% being singletons. The V and J ends lost 3 bases and 4 bases respectively, with 15 bases between them. Germline loops: CDR1 MGHDK, CDR2 SYGVNS. The length of the CDR3 is 15 residues. The sequenced sample consisted of peripheral blood. The chain joins TRBV25-1 to TRBJ1-1; D may be TRBD1 (6 bases). This TCR was sampled from a woman in her fifties or sixties with active or convalescent COVID-19. The chain's CDR3 is CASSDLGARATEAFF. CDR3 bases: TGTGCCAGCAGTGATCTGGGGGCGCGGGCCACTGAAGCTTTCTTT.